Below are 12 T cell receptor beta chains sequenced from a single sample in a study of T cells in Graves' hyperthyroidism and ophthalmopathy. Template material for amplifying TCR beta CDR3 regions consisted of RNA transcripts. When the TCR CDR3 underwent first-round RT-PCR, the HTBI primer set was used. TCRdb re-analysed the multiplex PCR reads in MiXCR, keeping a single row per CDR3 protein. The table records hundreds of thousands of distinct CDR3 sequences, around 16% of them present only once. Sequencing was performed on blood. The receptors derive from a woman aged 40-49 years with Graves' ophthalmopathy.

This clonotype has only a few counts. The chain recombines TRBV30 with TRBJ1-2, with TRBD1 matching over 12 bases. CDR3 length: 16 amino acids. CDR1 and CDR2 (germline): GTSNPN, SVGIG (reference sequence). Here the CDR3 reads CGTQGRDRGPWSGYTF. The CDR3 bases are TGTGGCACTCAGGGCCGGGACAGGGGGCCTTGGAGCGGCTACACCTTC.

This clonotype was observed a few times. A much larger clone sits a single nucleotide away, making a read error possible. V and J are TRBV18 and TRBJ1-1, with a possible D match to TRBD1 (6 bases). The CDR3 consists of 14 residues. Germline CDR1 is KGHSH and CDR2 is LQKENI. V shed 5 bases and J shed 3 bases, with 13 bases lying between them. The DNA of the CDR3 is TGTGCCAGCTCATTCGGACAGATGGACACTGAAGCTTTCTTT. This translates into CASSFGQMDTEAFF.

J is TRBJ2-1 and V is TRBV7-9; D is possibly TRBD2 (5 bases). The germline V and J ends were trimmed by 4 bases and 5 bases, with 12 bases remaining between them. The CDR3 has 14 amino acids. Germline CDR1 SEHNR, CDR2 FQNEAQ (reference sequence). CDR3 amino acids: CASSSGNANNEQFF. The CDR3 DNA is TGTGCCAGCAGCTCCGGGAACGCGAACAATGAGCAGTTCTTC.

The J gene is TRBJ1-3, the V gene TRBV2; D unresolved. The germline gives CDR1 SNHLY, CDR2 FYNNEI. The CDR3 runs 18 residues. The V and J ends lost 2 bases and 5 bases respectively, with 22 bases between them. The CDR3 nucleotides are TGTGCCAGCAGTGAATCGGAGGCCAGCCACCTCTGGAGAAACACCATATATTTT. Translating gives CASSESEASHLWRNTIYF.

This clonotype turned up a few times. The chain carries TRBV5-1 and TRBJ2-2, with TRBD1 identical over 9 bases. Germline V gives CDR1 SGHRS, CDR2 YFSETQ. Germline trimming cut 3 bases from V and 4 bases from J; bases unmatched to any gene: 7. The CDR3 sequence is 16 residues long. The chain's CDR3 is CASSSGQGTGTGELFF. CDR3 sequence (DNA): TGCGCCAGCAGCTCAGGACAGGGGACGGGCACCGGGGAGCTGTTTTTT.

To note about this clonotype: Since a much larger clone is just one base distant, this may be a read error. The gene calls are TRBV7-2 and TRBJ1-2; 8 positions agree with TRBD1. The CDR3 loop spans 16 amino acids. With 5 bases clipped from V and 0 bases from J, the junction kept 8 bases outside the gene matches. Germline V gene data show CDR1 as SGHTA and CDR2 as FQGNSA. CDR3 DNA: TGTGCCAGCAGCACAGGGGGGACAGTCGCTAACTATGGCTACACCTTC. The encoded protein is CASSTGGTVANYGYTF. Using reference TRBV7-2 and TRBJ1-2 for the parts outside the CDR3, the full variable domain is GAGVSQSPSNKVTEKGKDVELRCDPISGHTALYWYRQSLGQGLEFLIYFQGNSAPDKSGLPSDRFSAERTGGSVSTLTIQRTQQEDSAVYLCASSTGGTVANYGYTFGSGTRLTVV.

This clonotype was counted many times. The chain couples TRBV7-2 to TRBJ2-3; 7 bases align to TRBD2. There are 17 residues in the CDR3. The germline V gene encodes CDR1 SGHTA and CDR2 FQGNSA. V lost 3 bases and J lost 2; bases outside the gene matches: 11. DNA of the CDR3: TGTGCCAGCAGCTTTGTATCAAGCGGGAAACTCACAGATACGCAGTATTTT. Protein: CASSFVSSGKLTDTQYF.

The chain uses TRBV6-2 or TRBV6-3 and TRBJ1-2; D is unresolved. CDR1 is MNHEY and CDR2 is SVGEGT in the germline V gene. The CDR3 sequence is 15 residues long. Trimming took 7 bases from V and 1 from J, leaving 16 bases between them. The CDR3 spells CASTNNRGYNYGYTF. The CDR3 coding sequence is TGTGCCAGCACTAATAATCGAGGTTATAACTATGGCTACACCTTC.

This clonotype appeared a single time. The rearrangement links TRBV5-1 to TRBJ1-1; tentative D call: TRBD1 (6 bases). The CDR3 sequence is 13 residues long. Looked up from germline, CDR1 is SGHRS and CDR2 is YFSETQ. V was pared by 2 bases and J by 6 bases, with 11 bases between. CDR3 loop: CASSFQGTAEAFF. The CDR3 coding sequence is TGCGCCAGCAGCTTTCAGGGGACTGCTGAAGCTTTCTTT.

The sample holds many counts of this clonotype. The CDR3 nucleotides read TGTGCCAGCAGAACAGTATGGACAGGGACCAATTCACCCCTCCACTTT. Amino acids: CASRTVWTGTNSPLHF. The chain has TRBV6-1 and TRBJ1-6; 8 positions match TRBD1. Germline lookup yields CDR1 MNHNS and CDR2 SASEGT. The ends lost 6 bases at V and 7 bases at J; junction bases unmatched: 11. The CDR3 covers 16 residues.

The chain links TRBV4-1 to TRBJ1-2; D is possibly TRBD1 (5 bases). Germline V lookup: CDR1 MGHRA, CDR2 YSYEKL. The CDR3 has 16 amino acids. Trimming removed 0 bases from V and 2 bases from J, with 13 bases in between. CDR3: CASSQDLGQRNYGYTF. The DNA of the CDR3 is TGCGCCAGCAGCCAAGATCTGGGGCAGAGAAACTATGGCTACACCTTC.

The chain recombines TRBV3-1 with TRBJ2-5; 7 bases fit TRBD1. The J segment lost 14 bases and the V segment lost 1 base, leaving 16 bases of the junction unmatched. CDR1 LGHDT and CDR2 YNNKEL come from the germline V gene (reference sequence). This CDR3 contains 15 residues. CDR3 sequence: CASSQGGTDFQSQYF. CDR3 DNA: TGTGCCAGCAGCCAAGGAGGGACAGATTTTCAGTCTCAATACTTC.